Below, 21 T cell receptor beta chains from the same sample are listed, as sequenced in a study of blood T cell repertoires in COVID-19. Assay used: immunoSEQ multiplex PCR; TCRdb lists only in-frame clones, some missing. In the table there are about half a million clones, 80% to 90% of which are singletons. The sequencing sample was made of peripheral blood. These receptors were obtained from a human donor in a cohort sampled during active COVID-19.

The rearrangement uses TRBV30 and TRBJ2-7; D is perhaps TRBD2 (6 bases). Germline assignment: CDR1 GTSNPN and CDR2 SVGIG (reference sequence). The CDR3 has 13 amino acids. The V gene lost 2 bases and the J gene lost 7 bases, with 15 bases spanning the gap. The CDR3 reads CAWSRRGVGEQYF. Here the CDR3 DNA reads TGTGCCTGGAGTCGGCGGGGAGTCGGAGAGCAGTACTTC.

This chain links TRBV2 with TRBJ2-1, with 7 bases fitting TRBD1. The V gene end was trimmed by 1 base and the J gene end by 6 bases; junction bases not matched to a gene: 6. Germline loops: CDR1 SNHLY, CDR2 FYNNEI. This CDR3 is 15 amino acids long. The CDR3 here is CASSEVQGRANEQFF. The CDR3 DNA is TGTGCCAGCAGTGAAGTACAGGGGAGAGCCAATGAGCAGTTCTTC.

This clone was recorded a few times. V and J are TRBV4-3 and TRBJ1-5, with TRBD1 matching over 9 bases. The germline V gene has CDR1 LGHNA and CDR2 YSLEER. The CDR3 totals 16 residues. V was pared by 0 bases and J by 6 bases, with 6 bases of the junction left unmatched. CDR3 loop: CASSQEHRGLSQPQHF. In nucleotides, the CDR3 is TGCGCCAGCAGCCAAGAGCACAGGGGGCTGTCTCAGCCCCAGCATTTT.

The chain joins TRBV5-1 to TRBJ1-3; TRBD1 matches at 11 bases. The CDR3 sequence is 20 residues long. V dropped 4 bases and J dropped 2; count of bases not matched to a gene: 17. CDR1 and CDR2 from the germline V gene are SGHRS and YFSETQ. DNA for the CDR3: TGCGCCAGCAGCACAAACCCCGGGACAGGGGGTGTATTGGCTGGAAACACCATATATTTT. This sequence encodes CASSTNPGTGGVLAGNTIYF.

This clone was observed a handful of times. The CDR3 loop reads CASSPGQYSPLHF. As DNA, the CDR3 is TGTGCCAGCAGCCCAGGACAGTATTCACCCCTCCACTTT. The chain carries TRBV7-9 and TRBJ1-6; possibly TRBD1 for D (6 bases). CDR3 length equals 13 residues. V lost 5 bases and J 8 bases, leaving 10 bases between the germline ends. The germline V gene encodes CDR1 SEHNR and CDR2 FQNEAQ (reference sequence).

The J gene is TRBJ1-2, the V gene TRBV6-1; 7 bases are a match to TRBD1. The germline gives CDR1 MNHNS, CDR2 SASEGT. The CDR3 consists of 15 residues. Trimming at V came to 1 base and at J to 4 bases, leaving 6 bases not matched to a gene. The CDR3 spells CASSEGGGGFYGYTF. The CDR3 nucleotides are TGTGCCAGCAGTGAAGGAGGGGGCGGTTTCTATGGCTACACCTTC.

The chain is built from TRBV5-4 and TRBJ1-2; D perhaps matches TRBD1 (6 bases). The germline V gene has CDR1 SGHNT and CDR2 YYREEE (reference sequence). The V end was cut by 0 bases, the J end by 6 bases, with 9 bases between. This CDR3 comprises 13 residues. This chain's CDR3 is CASSLAGDHGYTF. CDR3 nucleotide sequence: TGTGCCAGCAGCTTGGCAGGGGACCATGGCTACACCTTC.

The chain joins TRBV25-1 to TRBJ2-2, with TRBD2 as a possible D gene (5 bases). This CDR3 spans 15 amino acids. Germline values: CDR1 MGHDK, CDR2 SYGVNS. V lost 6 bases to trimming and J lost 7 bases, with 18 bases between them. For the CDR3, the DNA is TGTGCCAGCAGCCCGATCCCGTCTAGCTTCGGGGAGCTGTTTTTT. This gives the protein CASSPIPSSFGELFF.

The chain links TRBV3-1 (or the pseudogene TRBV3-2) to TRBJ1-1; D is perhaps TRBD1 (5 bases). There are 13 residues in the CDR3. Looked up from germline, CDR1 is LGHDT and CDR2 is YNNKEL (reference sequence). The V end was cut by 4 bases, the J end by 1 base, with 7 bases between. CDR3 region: CASSLGQNTEAFF. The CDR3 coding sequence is TGTGCCAGCAGCCTCGGACAGAACACTGAAGCTTTCTTT.

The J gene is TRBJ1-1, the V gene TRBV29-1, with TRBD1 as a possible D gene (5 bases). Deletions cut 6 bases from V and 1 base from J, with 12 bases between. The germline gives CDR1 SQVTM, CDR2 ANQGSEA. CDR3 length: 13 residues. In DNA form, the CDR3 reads TGCAGCGTATCAGGGTCACCGAACACTGAAGCTTTCTTT. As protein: CSVSGSPNTEAFF.

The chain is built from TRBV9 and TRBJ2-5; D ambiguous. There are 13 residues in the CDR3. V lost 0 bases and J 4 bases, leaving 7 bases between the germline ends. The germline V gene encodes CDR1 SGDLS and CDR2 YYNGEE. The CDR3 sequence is CASSVGRGETQYF. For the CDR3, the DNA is TGTGCCAGCAGCGTAGGGAGAGGAGAGACCCAGTACTTC.

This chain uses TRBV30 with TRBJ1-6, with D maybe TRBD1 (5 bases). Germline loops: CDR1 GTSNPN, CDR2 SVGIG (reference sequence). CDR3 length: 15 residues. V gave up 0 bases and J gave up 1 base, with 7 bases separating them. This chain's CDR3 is CAWSVGVSYNSPLHF. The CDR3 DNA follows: TGTGCCTGGAGTGTAGGGGTATCCTATAATTCACCCCTCCACTTT.

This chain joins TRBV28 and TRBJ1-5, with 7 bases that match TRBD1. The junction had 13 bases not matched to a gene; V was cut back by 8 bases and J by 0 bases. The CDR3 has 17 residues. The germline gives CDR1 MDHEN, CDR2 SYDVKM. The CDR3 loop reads CASRPAGQPFSNQPQHF. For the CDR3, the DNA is TGTGCCAGCCGCCCTGCGGGACAGCCTTTTAGCAATCAGCCCCAGCATTTT.

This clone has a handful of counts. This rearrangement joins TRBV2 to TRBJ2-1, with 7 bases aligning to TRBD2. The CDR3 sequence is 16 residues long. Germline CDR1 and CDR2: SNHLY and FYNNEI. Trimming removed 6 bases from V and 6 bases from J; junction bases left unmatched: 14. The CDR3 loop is CASRESGNPPGNEQFF. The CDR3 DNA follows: TGTGCCAGCAGGGAGAGCGGGAACCCCCCTGGCAATGAGCAGTTCTTC.

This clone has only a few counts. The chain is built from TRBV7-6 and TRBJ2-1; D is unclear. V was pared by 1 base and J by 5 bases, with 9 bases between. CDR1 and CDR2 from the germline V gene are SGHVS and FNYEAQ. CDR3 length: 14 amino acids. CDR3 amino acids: CASSLGQSDNEQFF. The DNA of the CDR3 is TGTGCCAGCAGCTTAGGCCAATCGGACAATGAGCAGTTCTTC.

Here the CDR3 reads CASSPIRQVLGYTF. In DNA, the CDR3 is TGTGCCAGCAGCCCCATCCGGCAGGTACTTGGCTACACCTTC. The chain has TRBV6-5 and TRBJ1-2; D gene ambiguous. CDR3 length: 14 amino acids. CDR1 is MNHEY and CDR2 is SVGAGI in the germline V gene. Between the trimmed V and J ends, which lost 6 bases and 7 bases, there was a span of 18 bases.

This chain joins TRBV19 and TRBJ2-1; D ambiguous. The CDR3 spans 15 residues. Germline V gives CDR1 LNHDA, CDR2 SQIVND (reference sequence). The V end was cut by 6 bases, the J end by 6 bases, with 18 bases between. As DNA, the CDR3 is TGTGCCAGTAGAGCGCGCAACCCTGTCATCAATGAGCAGTTCTTC. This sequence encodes CASRARNPVINEQFF.

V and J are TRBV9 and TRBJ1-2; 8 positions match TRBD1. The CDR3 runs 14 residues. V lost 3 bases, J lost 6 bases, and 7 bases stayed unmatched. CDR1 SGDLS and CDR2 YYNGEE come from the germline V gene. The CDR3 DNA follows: TGTGCCAGCAGCGCGACAGGGGTGTGGAATGGCTACACCTTC. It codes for CASSATGVWNGYTF.

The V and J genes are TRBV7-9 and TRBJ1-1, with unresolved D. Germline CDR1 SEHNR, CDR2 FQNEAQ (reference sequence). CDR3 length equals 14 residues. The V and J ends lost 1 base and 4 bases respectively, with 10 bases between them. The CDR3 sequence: CASSLGISGTEAFF. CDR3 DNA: TGTGCCAGCAGCTTAGGGATCTCGGGCACTGAAGCTTTCTTT.

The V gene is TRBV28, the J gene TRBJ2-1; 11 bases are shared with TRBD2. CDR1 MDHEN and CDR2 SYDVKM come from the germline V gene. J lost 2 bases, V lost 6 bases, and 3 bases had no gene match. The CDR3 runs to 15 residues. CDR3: CASSIAGGAYNEQFF. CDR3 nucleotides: TGTGCCAGCAGCATAGCGGGAGGGGCCTACAATGAGCAGTTCTTC.

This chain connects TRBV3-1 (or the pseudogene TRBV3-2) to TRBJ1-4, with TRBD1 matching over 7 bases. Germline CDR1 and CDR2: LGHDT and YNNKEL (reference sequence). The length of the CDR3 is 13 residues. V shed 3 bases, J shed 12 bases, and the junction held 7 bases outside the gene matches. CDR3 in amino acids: CASSHGTVEQLFF. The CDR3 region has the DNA TGTGCCAGCAGCCACGGGACAGTGGAGCAACTGTTTTTT.